This entry is about one TCR beta chain. This sample is drawn from a study of blood T cell repertoires in COVID-19. About the study: The United States, Italy and Spain supplied acute and convalescent COVID-19 samples. PBMCs, B-cell-depleted T cells, or T cells were the source of the cDNA or gDNA that made up the material.

As originally analysed: It was from reference gene primer amplification that nucleated cell counts were estimated. Clones were sequenced by immunoSEQ multiplex PCR, and TCRdb holds only the in-frame ones, with some missing. The V and J calls and clone size are taken from that table; D and trimming were inferred from the DNA. The sample lists under 150,000 clones, around 88% occurring once. Per germline, CDR1 MNHEY and CDR2 SVGAGI. The CDR3 sequence is 13 residues long. With 2 bases removed from V and 5 bases from J, the gap between germline ends came to 9 bases. Material for sequencing was peripheral blood. The TCR comes from a human donor in a cohort sampled during active COVID-19. The chain carries TRBV6-5 and TRBJ1-2, with D tentatively TRBD1 (5 bases). As DNA, the CDR3 is TGTGCCAGCAGTTACACGGCAGGGTATGGCTACACCTTC. Amino acids: CASSYTAGYGYTF.